These T cell receptor beta chains were read from a single sample in a study of CD8 T cells in ankylosing spondylitis. In TCRdb, the 5' RACE reads were re-called with MiXCR into one record per CDR3 protein. The sample yields roughly 240,000 distinct CDR3 sequences, approximately 7.6% seen once. Sequencing was carried out using blood, either unsorted or a sorted T cell fraction (not recorded which). These receptors originate from a female donor with ankylosing spondylitis or in good health (not recorded which). Both conserved end residues are part of each CDR3. D genes are given only for firm matches. Clone sizes are given selectively: once, few, many, or a class where the clone is expanded.

j_call clone_size d_call v_call cdr3_aa cdr3_nt
TRBJ2-1 many . TRBV10-2 CASSEGTSRGNEQFF TGCGCCAGCAGTGAGGGGACCTCTAGGGGTAATGAGCAGTTCTTC
TRBJ2-1 many . TRBV14 CASSQDMSARSYNEQFF TGTGCCAGCAGCCAAGATATGAGCGCCCGCTCCTACAATGAGCAGTTCTTC
TRBJ2-5 many TRBD1 TRBV15 CATSVDLTGGRETQYF TGTGCCACCAGCGTCGATCTTACAGGGGGGCGTGAGACCCAGTACTTC
TRBJ2-1 many . TRBV5-1 CASSTSPRHEQFF TGCGCCAGCAGCACCTCCCCTAGGCATGAGCAGTTCTTC
TRBJ1-1 many . TRBV5-5 CASSSLGSRRGSTEAFF TGTGCCAGCAGCTCACTTGGTTCCCGGCGGGGAAGCACTGAAGCTTTCTTT
TRBJ2-1 many . TRBV7-8 CASSLVGDDEQFF TGTGCCAGCAGCTTAGTGGGGGACGATGAGCAGTTCTTC
TRBJ2-7 many TRBD2 TRBV5-6 CASAGLAEIYEQYF TGTGCCAGCGCGGGACTAGCGGAGATCTACGAGCAGTACTTC
TRBJ1-2 many . TRBV3-1 CASSRISPNYGYTF TGTGCCAGCAGCCGCATTAGTCCTAACTATGGCTACACCTTC
TRBJ1-1 many TRBD1 TRBV4-1 CASSQEGQGGEAFF TGCGCCAGCAGCCAAGAAGGTCAGGGGGGTGAAGCTTTCTTT
TRBJ2-6 few . TRBV7-6 CASSLEGIANVLTF TGTGCCAGCAGCTTGGAGGGAATCGCCAACGTCCTGACTTTC
TRBJ2-7 few . TRBV7-2 CASSLAAGRNDEQYF TGTGCCAGCAGCTTAGCGGCGGGAAGAAACGACGAGCAGTACTTC
TRBJ2-1 few . TRBV7-9 CASSLDSVSPQFF TGTGCCAGCAGCTTAGACAGCGTTTCCCCCCAGTTCTTC
TRBJ1-5 few . TRBV4-1 CASSQGDYGTLRWGQPQHF TGCGCCAGCAGCCAAGGAGACTACGGGACATTAAGGTGGGGTCAGCCCCAGCATTTT
TRBJ1-5 . . TRBV29-1 CSVGPGGNQPQHF TGCAGCGTTGGTCCCGGGGGAAATCAGCCCCAGCATTTT
TRBJ2-5 medium-sized TRBD2 TRBV20-1 CSATQTSGIGETQYF TGCAGTGCTACCCAGACTAGCGGGATCGGTGAGACCCAGTACTTC
TRBJ2-7 many TRBD1 TRBV19 CAPDDRAYEQYF TGTGCCCCCGACGACAGGGCCTACGAGCAGTACTTC
TRBJ1-2 . . TRBV30 CAWSVGQSYGYTF TGTGCCTGGAGTGTAGGTCAAAGCTATGGCTACACCTTC
TRBJ2-3 few TRBD2 TRBV7-2 CASSLQLAGATDTQYF TGTGCCAGCAGCTTACAACTAGCGGGCGCCACAGATACGCAGTATTTT
TRBJ2-1 many . TRBV5-5 CASSYRLDEQFF TGTGCCAGCAGCTATCGGCTGGATGAGCAGTTCTTC
TRBJ1-6 many TRBD1 TRBV4-2 CASSQKDRDNSPLHF TGTGCCAGCAGCCAGAAAGACAGGGATAATTCACCCCTCCACTTT